Included here is one T cell receptor (beta chain) sequence, with context. The same CDR3 arises from other DNA sequences in this sample as well. The source of the sample is a study of T cell changes during pregnancy in multiple sclerosis. Sequencing was performed with immunoSEQ multiplex PCR; in TCRdb, only in-frame clones are kept and a portion is missing. Of tens of thousands of clones in the sample, approximately 93% are singletons; the top ten hold around 1.8%. The V and J ends lost 0 bases and 2 bases respectively, with 5 bases between them. The CDR3 has 14 amino acids. CDR1 is SGHRS and CDR2 is YFSETQ in the germline V gene.

This receptor was identified in a female donor with multiple sclerosis, enrolled in a pregnancy study. The specimen was peripheral blood, collected after pregnancy. The V and J genes are TRBV5-1 and TRBJ2-2; D gene unclear. The CDR3, as DNA: TGCGCCAGCAGCTTGGGACTCAACACCGGGGAGCTGTTTTTT. Translated, it gives CASSLGLNTGELFF.